The text below deals with one TCR beta chain. Its antigen target is currently unknown. No base quality values were provided; no much bigger clone lies one nucleotide off. At one collaborating source in Seattle, patients were enrolled during active infection and were followed longitudinally through the course of disease. Each collaborating institution followed its own protocols to collect whole blood in K2EDTA tubes. For TCRbeta analysis, collaborators shipped samples in one of three forms: frozen whole blood, isolated PBMCs, or DNA extracted from either of those sample types. This entry comes from a study of blood T cell repertoires in COVID-19 (TCRdb year 2020). About the investigation overall: Samples covering the acute and convalescent phases of COVID-19 were provided by collaborators in the United States, Italy and Spain. The material from the prospective study consisted of cDNA or gDNA derived from T cells, B-cell-depleted T cells, or PBMCs. Nearly every sample came with metadata listing a de-identified subject ID, COVID-19 status, age in years and sex. A freely available public database, intended as a resource for researchers studying the immune response to SARS-CoV-2, is where the repertoires were released. Subjects who had been exposed to COVID-19, were actively infected with it, or had recovered from it provided the deeply sampled blood TCRbeta repertoires that made up the dataset. The samples were drawn from the first 160 participants of the ongoing ImmuneRACE study and from under 1,500 subjects provided by 6 global collaborators. HLA class I and class II types, where available, came from metadata supplied by the sample provider rather than from assay-based typing.

Broad study findings and their caveats: How much clinical and demographic metadata was included differed by source and by participant, and the metadata was provided uncurated.

The immunoSEQ Assay, a bias-controlled multiplex PCR, was used to amplify TCRbeta CDR3 regions from genomic DNA. In the source study's methods: Within the assay, amplification of reference gene primers was used to estimate how many nucleated cells each sample contained. To quantify the absolute abundance of each unique TCRbeta CDR3 rearrangement, sequence reads were collapsed and filtered. Productive Simpson clonality was computed per sample as the square root of Simpson's diversity index over productive rearrangements. TCRdb took this table from immuneACCESS and kept in-frame rearrangements with V and J called. Such tables lack part of the clones; where checked against another copy, unresolved V genes explain under half of the gap, and the rest is unexplained. The V and J calls and clone size come from that table; D and trimming were worked out from the DNA. This sample comprises approximately 340,000 clones, roughly 90% of them detected only once. Together, the top ten hold 9.9% of the sample.

Looking up the germline V gene yields CDR1 SGHRS and CDR2 YFSETQ. The CDR3 runs 15 residues from the cysteine to the phenylalanine. Just the 45-base CDR3 DNA is kept, in frame starting at base 1. Trimming takes 2 bases off V and 7 bases off J; junction bases not matched to a gene: 9. This chain is built from TRBV5-1 and TRBJ1-1; TRBD1 matches 9 bases in the middle. Sequenced material: peripheral blood. This clonotype was obtained from a man under 40 with COVID-19, enrolled during active disease. The sequenced DNA: TGCGCCAGCAGCTTTGACACAGGGGGCGGAAATGAAGCTTTCTTT. Translation gives CASSFDTGGGNEAFF.